The present entry profiles one T cell receptor (beta chain) with its context. As originally analysed: Quantification of nucleated cells was approximated via reference gene primer amplification. Sequencing used immunoSEQ multiplex PCR; TCRdb keeps in-frame clones, though not all of them. That table furnishes V, J and clone size, whereas the DNA furnished D and trimming. This table holds roughly 160,000 clones, less than 90% found once. V lost 8 bases and J lost 2; bases outside the gene matches: 3. The CDR3 length is 14 residues. Germline lookup yields CDR1 KGHDR and CDR2 SFDVKD. The entry originates in a study of blood T cell repertoires in COVID-19.

The sequence derives from a man between 60 and 75 years old with acute or convalescent COVID-19. This chain connects TRBV24-1 to TRBJ2-2; 8 bases are a match to TRBD1. The material sequenced was peripheral blood. The CDR3 DNA sequence: TGTGCCACCAAGGACAGGGCTAACACCGGGGAGCTGTTTTTT. Its protein product is CATKDRANTGELFF.